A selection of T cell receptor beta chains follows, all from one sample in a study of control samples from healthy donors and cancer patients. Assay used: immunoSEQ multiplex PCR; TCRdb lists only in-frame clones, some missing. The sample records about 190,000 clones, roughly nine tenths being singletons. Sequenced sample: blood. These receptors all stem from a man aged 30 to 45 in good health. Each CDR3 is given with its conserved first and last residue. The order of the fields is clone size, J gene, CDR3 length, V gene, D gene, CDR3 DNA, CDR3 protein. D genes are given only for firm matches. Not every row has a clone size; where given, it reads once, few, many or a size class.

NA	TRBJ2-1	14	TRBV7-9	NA	TGTGCCAGCAGCTTCCCGAGCTCCTACAATGAGCAGTTCTTC	CASSFPSSYNEQFF
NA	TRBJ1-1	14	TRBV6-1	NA	TGTGCCAGCAGTGAAATGGGCATGAACACTGAAGCTTTCTTT	CASSEMGMNTEAFF
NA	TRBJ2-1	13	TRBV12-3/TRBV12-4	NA	TGTGCCAGCGGAACAGGAAACTACAATGAGCAGTTCTTC	CASGTGNYNEQFF
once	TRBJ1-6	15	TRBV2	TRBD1	TGTGCCAGCAGCGCCGCACGGACAGGCCCGGGGTCCCTCCACTTT	CASSAARTGPGSLHF
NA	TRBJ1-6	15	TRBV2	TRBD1	TGTGCCAGCAGGACACAGGGGGCGAGTAATTCACCCCTCCACTTT	CASRTQGASNSPLHF
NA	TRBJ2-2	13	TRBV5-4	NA	TGTGCCAGCAGCCGAGACAGCGTCGGGGAGCTGTTTTTT	CASSRDSVGELFF
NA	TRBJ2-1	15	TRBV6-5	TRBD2	TGTGCCAGCAGTTCCCCGGGACTAGCGGTTGATGAGCAGTTCTTC	CASSSPGLAVDEQFF
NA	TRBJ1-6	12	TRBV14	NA	TGTGCCAGCAGCCACCCTAATTCACCCCTCCACTTT	CASSHPNSPLHF
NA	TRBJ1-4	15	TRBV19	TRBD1	TGTGCCAGTAACGTGGCCAGGGGGCGAAGTGAAAAACTGTTTTTT	CASNVARGRSEKLFF
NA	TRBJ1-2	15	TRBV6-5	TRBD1	TGTGCCAGCAGGGATCACAGGGGAGGGTCGGACGGCTACACCTTC	CASRDHRGGSDGYTF
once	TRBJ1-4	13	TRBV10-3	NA	TGTGCCATCAGTGGGGGGATTAATGAAAAACTGTTTTTT	CAISGGINEKLFF
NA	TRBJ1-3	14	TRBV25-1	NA	TGTGCCAGCAGTGAATCAGGGAGAAGTAACACCATATATTTT	CASSESGRSNTIYF
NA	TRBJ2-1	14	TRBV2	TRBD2	TGTGCCAGCAGGGAACTAGCGGGGGGGGATGAGCAGTTCTTC	CASRELAGGDEQFF
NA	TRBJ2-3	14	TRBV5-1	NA	TGCGCCAGCAGCCCCACAGGGAGCGCAGATACGCAGTATTTT	CASSPTGSADTQYF
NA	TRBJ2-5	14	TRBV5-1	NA	TGCGCCAGCAGCTTGGGGGCCCCTTTGGAGACCCAGTACTTC	CASSLGAPLETQYF
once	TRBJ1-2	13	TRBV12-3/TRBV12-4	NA	TGTGCCAGCAGCTCGGACAAGAACTATGGCTACACCTTC	CASSSDKNYGYTF
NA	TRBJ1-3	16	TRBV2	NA	TGTGCCAGCAGTGTGCGGGGGGGGTTCTCTGGAAACACCATATATTTT	CASSVRGGFSGNTIYF
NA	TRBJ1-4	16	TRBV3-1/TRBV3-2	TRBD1	TGTGCCAGCAGCTTTAGAACCGGGACAGGGGCTGAAAAACTGTTTTTT	CASSFRTGTGAEKLFF
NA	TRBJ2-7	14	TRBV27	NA	TGTGCCAGCAGTTTTGACCCTCGCGGGAACGAGCAGTACTTC	CASSFDPRGNEQYF
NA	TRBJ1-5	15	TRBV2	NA	TGTGCCAGCAGTTGGGACCGCCACACTAATCAGCCCCAGCATTTT	CASSWDRHTNQPQHF
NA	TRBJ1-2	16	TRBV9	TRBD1	TGTGCCAGCAGCGTAGGTGGACAGGGGAGCGGCTATGGCTACACCTTC	CASSVGGQGSGYGYTF
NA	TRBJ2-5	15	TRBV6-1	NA	TGTGCCAGCAGTGAGCCAGGACTAACTCAGGAGACCCAGTACTTC	CASSEPGLTQETQYF
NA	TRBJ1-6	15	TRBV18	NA	TGTGCCAGCTCACGAGACGGGAGGGCTGAATCACCCCTCCACTTT	CASSRDGRAESPLHF
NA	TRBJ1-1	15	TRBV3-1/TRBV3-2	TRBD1	TGTGCCAGCAGCCCATCGGACAGGGAGAACACTGAAGCTTTCTTT	CASSPSDRENTEAFF
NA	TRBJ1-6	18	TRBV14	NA	TGTGCCAGCAGCCAAGGACTCCGGTCGCTGGATCCGAATTCACCCCTCCACTTT	CASSQGLRSLDPNSPLHF
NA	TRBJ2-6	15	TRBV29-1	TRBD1	TGCAGCGTTTCAACAGGGGGATCTGGGGCCAACGTCCTGACTTTC	CSVSTGGSGANVLTF
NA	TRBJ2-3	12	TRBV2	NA	TGTGCCACCGGGGTCTTCCAGGGTACGCAGTATTTT	CATGVFQGTQYF
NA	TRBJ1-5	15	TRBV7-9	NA	TGTGCCAGCAGCTCAGACAAGACGGCGGTTCAGCCCCAGCATTTT	CASSSDKTAVQPQHF
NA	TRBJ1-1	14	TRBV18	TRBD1	TGTGCCAGCTCACCGGGACAGAAGAACACTGAAGCTTTCTTT	CASSPGQKNTEAFF
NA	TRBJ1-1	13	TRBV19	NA	TGTGCCAGCAGCTGGGGGCTGGACACTGAAGCTTTCTTT	CASSWGLDTEAFF
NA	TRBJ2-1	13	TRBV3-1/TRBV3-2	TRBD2	TGTGCCAGCAGCCAAGGGTCCGGGACTAGCGAGTTCTTC	CASSQGSGTSEFF
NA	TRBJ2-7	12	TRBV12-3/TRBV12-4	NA	TGTGCCAGCAGTTTACGGGGGTACGAGCAGTACTTC	CASSLRGYEQYF
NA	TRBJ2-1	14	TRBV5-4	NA	TGTGCCAGCAGCAATCAGTACAGCAGCAATGAGCAGTTCTTC	CASSNQYSSNEQFF
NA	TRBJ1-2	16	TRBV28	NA	TGTGCCAGCAGTCTATTCGCAATAGTGTCTAACTATGGCTACACCTTC	CASSLFAIVSNYGYTF
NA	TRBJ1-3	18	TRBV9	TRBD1	TGTGCCAGCAGCGTAGTGTCGGACAGGGCCCTCTCTGGAAACACCATATATTTT	CASSVVSDRALSGNTIYF